This TCR beta chain is from a study of OX40 agonist ivuxolimab in advanced cancers. Overall study: At 0.01 to 10 mg/kg, ivuxolimab was administered intravenously to patients every 2 weeks.

The assay was immunoSEQ multiplex PCR, and TCRdb's table has in-frame clones only and misses some. The sample lists 45,000 to 65,000 clones, over 75% occurring once. V lost 5 bases to trimming and J lost 8 bases, with 16 bases between them. The CDR3 has 14 amino acids. CDR1 is MNHEY and CDR2 is SMNVEV in the germline V gene (reference sequence). The chain employs TRBV27 and TRBJ2-1; no firm D call. This clonotype originated in an adult with an advanced solid tumor such as melanoma, head and neck, liver or kidney cancer. The sequencing used CD4+ or CD8+ T cells sorted from blood, collected in a trial of the OX40 agonist ivuxolimab. CDR3 sequence (DNA): TGTGCCAGCAGTCTCTGGACCCCTCGGGATGAGCAGTTCTTC. Translation gives CASSLWTPRDEQFF.